This T cell receptor beta chain stems from a study of blood T cell repertoires in COVID-19. Study context: Sample material is recorded as cDNA or gDNA derived from T cells, B-cell-depleted T cells, or PBMCs.

Authors' data handling: It was from reference gene primer amplification that nucleated cell counts were estimated. Libraries were prepared by immunoSEQ multiplex PCR; TCRdb keeps only in-frame clonotypes and omits some of them. V, J and clone size derive from that table, while D and trimming were established from the DNA sequence. Of approximately 500,000 clones in the sample, roughly 89% were seen once. This clone was picked up one time. Trimming removed 6 bases from V and 7 bases from J; junction bases left unmatched: 11. Germline-derived CDR1 and CDR2 are SQVTM and ANQGSEA. CDR3 length: 15 amino acids.

The gene calls are TRBV29-1 and TRBJ2-3; TRBD2 matches at 12 bases. The receptor was isolated from a man between 18 and 29 years old with COVID-19, enrolled during active disease. The sequenced material came from peripheral blood. In nucleotides, the CDR3 is TGCAGCGTCGACCCTCTAGCGGGAGGGGTAAATACGCAGTATTTT. Translation gives CSVDPLAGGVNTQYF.